The following is a T cell receptor (beta chain) sequence with its context. Its antigen is not known. Here immunoSEQ multiplex PCR was the method, and the copy in TCRdb shows in-frame clones only, minus some. Here the sample spans roughly 2 million clones, 95% being singletons. The data were obtained in a study of shared clonotypes between healthy human individuals. Whole-study results and caveats: Some clonotypes were shared by all four sorted-subset donors, while others were not shared. The non-shared ones had lower generation probabilities than the shared ones.

The authors divided CD4+ cells into CD45RA+ naive and CD45RA-negative memory subsets. The CDR3 has 14 residues. Germline V gene data show CDR1 as SNHLY and CDR2 as FYNNEI. J was trimmed by 3 bases and V by 2 bases; bases with no gene match: 4. The material sequenced was naive CD4+ T cells sorted from blood. Regarding subset: CD45RA+ positively selected. The receptor's source is a man aged 18 to 35 in good health. The rearrangement joins TRBV2 to TRBJ2-7; the match to TRBD1 covers 7 bases. The CDR3 spells CASSELWDSYEQYF. CDR3 bases: TGTGCCAGCAGTGAATTGTGGGACAGCTACGAGCAGTACTTC.